The rows below give T cell receptor beta chains drawn from one sample of a study of T cell changes during pregnancy in multiple sclerosis. Here immunoSEQ multiplex PCR was the method, and the copy in TCRdb shows in-frame clones only, minus some. The profile covers 65,000 to 80,000 clones, with 85% to 95% appearing a single time and around 0.2% taken by the ten largest. This material consisted of CD4+ T cells from peripheral blood mononuclear cells, taken before pregnancy. These receptors originate from a female donor with multiple sclerosis, enrolled in a pregnancy study. CDR3s include the opening cysteine and the closing phenylalanine or tryptophan. D genes are given only for firm matches. For some rows the clone size is stated as once, few or many, or as a class when expanded; others skip it.

d_call clone_size j_call v_call cdr3_nt cdr3_aa
. . TRBJ1-1 TRBV6-5 TGTGCCAGCAGTCCCTCAAAGCGGAGCACTGAAGCTTTCTTT CASSPSKRSTEAFF
. once TRBJ1-4 TRBV6-1 TGTGCCAGCAGTGAAAACCCGACTCGAACTAATGAAAAACTGTTTTTT CASSENPTRTNEKLFF
TRBD2 . TRBJ2-1 TRBV6-4 TGTGCCAGCAGCACACTAGCGGGAGGGGTGAATGAGCAGTTCTTC CASSTLAGGVNEQFF
. . TRBJ2-7 TRBV28 TGTGCCAGCAGTTTTCAAGGGACACGCTACGAGCAGTACTTC CASSFQGTRYEQYF
TRBD1 . TRBJ1-6 TRBV19 TGTGCCAGTAGTTTACAGGGGGCTCGTAATTCACCCCTCCACTTT CASSLQGARNSPLHF
. . TRBJ1-5 TRBV5-6 TGTGCCAGCAGCTCGGGATGGGATCAGCCCCAGCATTTT CASSSGWDQPQHF
TRBD1 . TRBJ1-1 TRBV5-4 TGTGCCAGCAGCTTGGGAGGGACAGGTGAAGCTTTCTTT CASSLGGTGEAFF
. . TRBJ1-1 TRBV6-1 TGTGCCAGCAGGGTGACTGTTTCTGAAGCTTTCTTT CASRVTVSEAFF
. . TRBJ1-2 TRBV6-1 TGTGCCAGCAGGACTTATAACTATGGCTACACCTTC CASRTYNYGYTF
TRBD2 . TRBJ2-7 TRBV9 TGTGCCAGCAGCGTAGGGCGGGGGGGTTACGAGCAGTACTTC CASSVGRGGYEQYF
TRBD2 . TRBJ2-5 TRBV12-5 TGTGCTAGTGGTTCCGGGACTAGCTCCGTGGAGACCCAGTACTTC CASGSGTSSVETQYF
. once TRBJ1-6 TRBV6-5 TGTGCCAGCTCAAGGGGAAACTCCTATAATTCACCCCTCCACTTT CASSRGNSYNSPLHF
. few TRBJ1-2 TRBV7-9 TGTGCCAGCAGCCCACTCGGGGGTAGTAGCGGCTACACCTTC CASSPLGGSSGYTF
. . TRBJ1-1 TRBV28 TGTGCCAGCAGGCAGGTCAGTGAAGCTTTCTTT CASRQVSEAFF
. . TRBJ1-2 TRBV11-2 TGTGCCAGCAGCTCCGGGACACTCTATGGCTACACCTTC CASSSGTLYGYTF
TRBD1 . TRBJ1-1 TRBV5-1 TGCGCCAGCAGCTCCGGACAGGGGAACACTGAAGCTTTCTTT CASSSGQGNTEAFF
. . TRBJ1-2 TRBV10-1 TGCGCCAGCAGTGAGTCGGAGGGGACTAACTATGGCTACACCTTC CASSESEGTNYGYTF
TRBD1 few TRBJ1-3 TRBV18 TGTGCCAGCTCACCACTAAGACAGGGGGACTCTGGAAACACCATATATTTT CASSPLRQGDSGNTIYF
TRBD2 . TRBJ2-2 TRBV30 TGTGCCTGGAGTCCAGCGGGAGTGCCGATTTCCACCGGGGAGCTGTTTTTT CAWSPAGVPISTGELFF
. . TRBJ2-1 TRBV28 TGTGCCAGCAGTTTGTCCGGGACTTCTCTTGAGCAGTTCTTC CASSLSGTSLEQFF
TRBD1 . TRBJ1-1 TRBV7-2 TGTGCCAGCAGCGGGCTTCAGGGGGCCTACATGAACACTGAAGCTTTCTTT CASSGLQGAYMNTEAFF
TRBD1 . TRBJ1-1 TRBV6-1 TGTGCCAGCAGCGGACAGGTGGGCTACACTGAAGCTTTCTTT CASSGQVGYTEAFF
TRBD2 . TRBJ2-7 TRBV19 TGTGCCAGTAGTCCTAGCGGGAGGAAGAACGAGCAGTACTTC CASSPSGRKNEQYF
TRBD2 . TRBJ2-5 TRBV14 TGTGCCAGCAGCCAAGATAGTCTAGCGGGAGGGCCCCGAGAGACCCAGTACTTC CASSQDSLAGGPRETQYF
TRBD1 once TRBJ1-6 TRBV6-4 TGTGCCAGCAGTGAAACTCCAGGACAGGGGAGCTCCTATAATTCACCCCTCCACTTT CASSETPGQGSSYNSPLHF
. . TRBJ2-1 TRBV5-4 TGTGCCAGCAGCCGCAGGGGTCTACCCTACAATGAGCAGTTCTTC CASSRRGLPYNEQFF
TRBD1 . TRBJ1-2 TRBV6-1 TGTGCCAGCAGTAGGGGGCAGGACTATGGCTACACCTTC CASSRGQDYGYTF
. once TRBJ2-1 TRBV27 TGTGCCAGCAGTTTACCCGGGGGACCCTCGGGCAATGAGCAGTTCTTC CASSLPGGPSGNEQFF
. . TRBJ1-1 TRBV6-1 TGTGCCAGCAGTGAAGCGAGAGAAGCTTTCTTT CASSEAREAFF
. . TRBJ1-2 TRBV5-6 TGTGCCAGCAGCCCTTCCCCCACAGTTAACTATGGCTACACCTTC CASSPSPTVNYGYTF
. . TRBJ1-3 TRBV7-9 TGTGCCAGCAGCTTATCATCCGGAAACACCATATATTTT CASSLSSGNTIYF
TRBD2 . TRBJ2-2 TRBV18 TGTGCCAGCTCACTCTCTAGCGGGAGGTCGGACGGGGAGCTGTTTTTT CASSLSSGRSDGELFF
TRBD2 . TRBJ2-3 TRBV7-3 TGTGCCAGCAGCCGACTAGCCCAAGGGGATACGCAGTATTTT CASSRLAQGDTQYF
TRBD1 . TRBJ2-7 TRBV27 TGTGCCAGCAGTTTATCGCGAGGGACAGGGACCTACGAGCAGTACTTC CASSLSRGTGTYEQYF
TRBD1 . TRBJ1-6 TRBV11-2 TGTGCCAGCAGCGGGGGACAGGGGGCTCGTTCACCCCTCCACTTT CASSGGQGARSPLHF
TRBD2 . TRBJ2-3 TRBV27 TGTGCCAGCAGTTTGGGACTAGCGGGAGGAACAGATACGCAGTATTTT CASSLGLAGGTDTQYF
TRBD1 once TRBJ1-2 TRBV2 TGTGCCAGCAGTGCCGGGACAGTAGACTATGGCTACACCTTC CASSAGTVDYGYTF
. . TRBJ1-2 TRBV19 TGTGCCAGTAGTATAGCAAGGGACTACTATGGCTACACCTTC CASSIARDYYGYTF
. . TRBJ1-3 TRBV6-9 TGTGCCAGCAGTTCGGTGCAGGGGCTCTCTCTAAAGAGAAACACCATATATTTT CASSSVQGLSLKRNTIYF
. . TRBJ1-1 TRBV9 TGTGCCAGCAGCGTGAAAGGGGCGAAGTCTGAAGCTTTCTTT CASSVKGAKSEAFF
TRBD2 . TRBJ2-7 TRBV11-1 TGTGCCAGCAGCCCACTAGCGGGAGCGAGCGAGCAGTACTTC CASSPLAGASEQYF
TRBD1 . TRBJ1-1 TRBV4-1 TGCGCCAGCAGCCAGGAGAGGGGGCTGGAGGTGAACACTGAAGCTTTCTTT CASSQERGLEVNTEAFF
TRBD1 few TRBJ2-7 TRBV2 TGTGCCACTAGGGACAGATTAAACGAGCAGTACTTC CATRDRLNEQYF
. . TRBJ1-2 TRBV30 TGTGCCTGGAGTCCTACCCCATCGGGGGGCTACACCTTC CAWSPTPSGGYTF
TRBD1 . TRBJ2-2 TRBV7-9 TGTGCCAGACAGGCCAGGACAGGGCTTGCTACCGGGGAGCTGTTTTTT CARQARTGLATGELFF
TRBD1 . TRBJ1-2 TRBV30 TGTGCCTGGAGTTTAATACAGGGGGCGGATGGCTACACCTTC CAWSLIQGADGYTF
. . TRBJ2-7 TRBV7-2 TGTGCCAGCAGCTTAGTGGTCACTACAACCTACGAGCAGTACTTC CASSLVVTTTYEQYF
. . TRBJ2-1 TRBV2 TGTGCCAGCAGTGAAGACAGGGTCTACAATGAGCAGTTCTTC CASSEDRVYNEQFF
. . TRBJ2-7 TRBV7-9 TGTGCCAGCAGCTTAGGGGACACCAGTTACGAGCAGTACTTC CASSLGDTSYEQYF